These 23 T cell receptor beta chains were sequenced from one sample in a study of lymphopenia after photon versus proton radiotherapy. Some clones are missing from TCRdb's copy, which holds only in-frame ones; the method was immunoSEQ multiplex PCR. This sample carries roughly 45,000 clones, approximately 85% of them seen once, and the ten largest clones take 2.2%. The source material was peripheral blood, sampled from a patient treated with photon-based radiotherapy. The receptors come from a middle-aged man with gastric cancer.

The chain joins TRBV9 to TRBJ2-7; 10 bases are a match to TRBD1. The germline V gene encodes CDR1 SGDLS and CDR2 YYNGEE. The CDR3 totals 15 residues. V shed 4 bases, J shed 3 bases, and the junction held 7 bases outside the gene matches. The CDR3 reads CASSPGTGAGYEQYF. Here the CDR3 DNA reads TGTGCCAGCAGCCCGGGGACAGGGGCCGGCTACGAGCAGTACTTC.

CDR3 DNA sequence: TGTGCCAGCTCACCACAGGGTACACCCGATCAGCCCCAGCATTTT. Translating gives CASSPQGTPDQPQHF. The chain uses TRBV18 and TRBJ1-5; no clear D gene. CDR1 and CDR2 from the germline V gene are KGHSH and LQKENI. The CDR3 loop spans 15 amino acids. Trimming pared 1 base from V and 5 bases from J, leaving 12 bases between.

In DNA, the CDR3 is TGTGCCACCTTTCGGCAGGGTGTGGGTAACTATGGCTACACCTTC. This sequence encodes CATFRQGVGNYGYTF. V usage is TRBV10-3 and J usage is TRBJ1-2, with a tentative D call TRBD1 (5 bases). Germline CDR1 reads ENHRY; CDR2 reads SYGVKD. The CDR3 has 15 residues. V lost 10 bases and J 1 base, leaving 19 bases between the germline ends.

The V gene is TRBV5-5, the J gene TRBJ2-7; 9 bases line up with TRBD1. J gave up 1 base and V 1 base, and 6 bases lay outside the gene matches. The CDR3 has 16 residues. Germline CDR1 SGHKS, CDR2 YYEKEE (reference sequence). CDR3 protein: CASSLLRTGASYEQYF. CDR3 bases: TGTGCCAGCAGCTTGTTGCGGACAGGGGCGTCCTACGAGCAGTACTTC.

The chain combines TRBV10-3 with TRBJ2-7, with a weak D call TRBD1 (5 bases). CDR1 is ENHRY, CDR2 SYGVKD, per germline. CDR3 size: 13 residues. V lost 4 bases, J lost 4 bases, and 11 bases lay in between. The CDR3: CAISGGRAYEQYF. CDR3 coding DNA: TGTGCCATCAGTGGCGGCAGGGCTTACGAGCAGTACTTC.

The rearrangement links TRBV6-4 to TRBJ1-1; D may be TRBD1 (5 bases). Germline V lookup: CDR1 MRHNA, CDR2 SNTAGT. With 2 bases removed from V and 3 bases from J, the gap between germline ends came to 7 bases. The CDR3 is 13 residues long. The CDR3 bases are TGTGCCAGCAGTGACGACAGCTACACTGAAGCTTTCTTT. This codes for CASSDDSYTEAFF.

V is TRBV6-5 and J is TRBJ1-2, with TRBD1 identical over 10 bases. The CDR3 is 14 residues long. V was pared by 7 bases and J by 8 bases, with 10 bases of the junction left unmatched. The V gene's germline CDR1 is MNHEY and CDR2 SVGAGI. CDR3 sequence: CASTLRQGALGYTF. CDR3 DNA sequence: TGTGCCAGCACCCTTAGACAGGGGGCTCTCGGCTACACCTTC.

CDR3 sequence reads: CASSFEETQYF. In DNA, the CDR3 is TGTGCCAGCAGCTTTGAAGAGACCCAGTACTTC. The chain carries TRBV5-6 and TRBJ2-5; unclear D gene. This CDR3 contains 11 residues. In germline, CDR1 is SGHDT, CDR2 YYEEEE. The V end lost 2 bases, the J end lost 3 bases, and 2 bases lay between the germline ends.

CDR3 sequence: CASSWQGFDEQYF. The DNA of the CDR3 is TGTGCCAGCAGCTGGCAGGGATTCGACGAGCAGTACTTC. This chain joins TRBV5-5 and TRBJ2-7; TRBD1 might be the D (5 bases). The ends were cut back, 3 bases at V and 5 bases at J, with 12 bases in the middle. Per germline, CDR1 SGHKS and CDR2 YYEKEE (reference sequence). The length of the CDR3 is 13 residues.

Concerning this clone itself: The germline gene is not matched at one end of the junction; a read error may be the cause. The same CDR3 can be traced to other DNA sequences in this sample. The V call is TRBV7-7, the J call TRBJ2-7, with unresolved D. The CDR3 loop spans 13 amino acids. Germline CDR1 and CDR2: SSHAT and FNYEAQ (reference sequence). The CDR3 protein is CASSLAPAYEQYF. The CDR3 DNA reads TGTGCTAGCAGCTTAGCTCCGGCCTACGAGCAGTACTTC.

This clone has just one count. The V gene is TRBV12-5, the J gene TRBJ1-6, with TRBD1 matching over 8 bases. This CDR3 has 14 residues. V trimming: 6 bases; J trimming: 9 bases; junction bases outside the gene matches: 7. Germline V gene lookup returns CDR1 LGHNT and CDR2 FRNRAP. The CDR3 sequence: CASGLGQGTSPLHF. The CDR3 nucleotides are TGTGCTAGTGGCCTCGGACAGGGAACTTCACCCCTCCACTTT.

The rearrangement uses TRBV30 and TRBJ1-3; D is undetermined. V lost 0 bases and J 1 base, leaving 7 bases between the germline ends. Germline V gene lookup returns CDR1 GTSNPN and CDR2 SVGIG (reference sequence). There are 14 residues in the CDR3. In nucleotides, the CDR3 is TGTGCCTGGAGTGTCATGGGTTCTGGAAACACCATATATTTT. Its protein product is CAWSVMGSGNTIYF.

In this sample, this clone turned up once. The V gene is TRBV7-2, the J gene TRBJ2-5, with 7 positions matching TRBD1. CDR3 size: 15 residues. In germline, CDR1 is SGHTA, CDR2 FQGNSA. J gave up 5 bases and V 5 bases, and 11 bases lay outside the gene matches. CDR3 nucleotide sequence: TGTGCCAGCAGCCCAGGGGGTACTAGAACCGAGACCCAGTACTTC. Translation gives CASSPGGTRTETQYF.

CDR3 loop: CASSLRGETYNEQFF. The CDR3 region has the DNA TGTGCCAGCAGCTTAAGGGGGGAAACCTACAATGAGCAGTTCTTC. The rearrangement joins TRBV11-3 to TRBJ2-1; TRBD1 or TRBD2 may be the D gene (6 bases each). Between the trimmed V and J ends, which lost 2 bases and 2 bases, there was a span of 10 bases. The CDR3 covers 15 residues. The germline V gene encodes CDR1 SGHNT and CDR2 YENEEA.

The V gene is TRBV7-6, the J gene TRBJ1-2; TRBD1 matches at 11 bases. The V gene's germline CDR1 is SGHVS and CDR2 FNYEAQ. The CDR3 sequence is 14 residues long. The V and J ends lost 1 base and 7 bases, in that order; junction bases with no gene match: 2. The CDR3 protein is CASSLGTGGGGYTF. The DNA of the CDR3 is TGTGCCAGCAGCTTAGGGACAGGGGGCGGTGGCTACACCTTC.

The V call is TRBV9, the J call TRBJ2-5; 7 bases align to TRBD2. The CDR3 has 15 residues. CDR1 SGDLS and CDR2 YYNGEE come from the germline V gene. V was pared by 4 bases and J by 4 bases, with 10 bases of the junction left unmatched. CDR3: CASSPLGGDAETQYF. DNA of the CDR3: TGTGCCAGCAGCCCTCTGGGAGGGGATGCAGAGACCCAGTACTTC.

This clone was seen once. The chain carries TRBV2 and TRBJ2-7, with a tentative D call TRBD1 (5 bases). The CDR3 extends over 13 amino acids. The ends were cut back, 8 bases at V and 1 base at J, with 12 bases in the middle. In germline, CDR1 is SNHLY, CDR2 FYNNEI. CDR3 coding DNA: TGTGCCAGCCTCGGACAAAATTCCTACGAGCAGTACTTC. It is translated as CASLGQNSYEQYF.

This rearrangement joins TRBV27 to TRBJ2-7, with unresolved D. Looked up from germline, CDR1 is MNHEY and CDR2 is SMNVEV (reference sequence). V lost 7 bases and J lost 3, with 7 bases in between. The CDR3 has 11 amino acids. The CDR3 loop is CASTHSYEQYF. DNA of the CDR3: TGTGCCAGCACCCACAGCTACGAGCAGTACTTC.

The rearrangement uses TRBV18 and TRBJ1-2; a weak D match, TRBD1 (5 bases). The V gene lost 2 bases and the J gene lost 1 base, with 11 bases spanning the gap. The germline CDR1 and CDR2 sequences are KGHSH and LQKENI. This CDR3 is 15 amino acids long. CDR3 DNA sequence: TGTGCCAGCTCACCAACACAGGCGAATAACTATGGCTACACCTTC. Encoded protein: CASSPTQANNYGYTF.

The genes are TRBV11-3 and TRBJ1-2; a possible D gene is TRBD1 (5 bases). This CDR3 comprises 15 residues. Deletions cut 5 bases from V and 5 bases from J, with 18 bases between. Per germline, CDR1 SGHNT and CDR2 YENEEA. The CDR3 here is CASSDAGTEYYGYTF. CDR3 DNA: TGTGCCAGCAGCGACGCCGGGACGGAGTATTATGGCTACACCTTC.

The J gene is TRBJ2-1, the V gene TRBV6-6; D may be TRBD2 (6 bases). Germline lookup yields CDR1 MNHNY and CDR2 SVGAGI (reference sequence). The CDR3 extends over 15 amino acids. Trimming stripped 4 bases from V and 3 bases from J, with 13 bases between. DNA of the CDR3: TGTGCCAGCAGTTCCCCTCAGGAGGGCTACAATGAGCAGTTCTTC. Translating it yields CASSSPQEGYNEQFF.

This chain links TRBV5-4 with TRBJ2-7, with 12 positions matching TRBD2. The CDR3 consists of 15 residues. The germline CDR1 and CDR2 sequences are SGHNT and YYREEE (reference sequence). V was clipped by 1 base and J by 4 bases; unmatched bases: 3. CDR3 loop: CASSLTSGGYYEQYF. For the CDR3, the DNA is TGTGCCAGCAGCTTGACTAGCGGGGGGTATTACGAGCAGTACTTC.

The gene calls are TRBV25-1 and TRBJ2-3; D gene ambiguous. V lost 5 bases and J lost 3, with 6 bases in between. Germline CDR1 and CDR2: MGHDK and SYGVNS. The length of the CDR3 is 12 residues. CDR3 coding DNA: TGTGCCAGCAGTCCCCAAACAGATACGCAGTATTTT. This translates into CASSPQTDTQYF.